This entry lists 6 T cell receptor beta chains sequenced from one sample in a study of cytomegalovirus exposure and HLA in healthy donors. PCR involved 60 Vbeta and 13 Jbeta primers. Sequenced by immunoSEQ multiplex PCR; TCRdb stores in-frame clones only, minus some. The repertoire holds fewer than 150,000 clones, with more than 75% as singletons. Sequenced: PBMCs. The receptors were gathered from a man aged 30-40 years in good health and CMV-seronegative.

The chain joins TRBV6-5 to TRBJ2-7; TRBD2 matches 8 bases. There are 16 residues in the CDR3. The trim removed 0 bases at V and 2 bases at J, leaving 6 bases unmatched. From germline, CDR1 is MNHEY and CDR2 SVGAGI. CDR3 DNA sequence: TGTGCCAGCAGTTACTCGCTTAGCGGGGCTGCCTACGAGCAGTACTTC. Its translation is CASSYSLSGAAYEQYF.

V usage is TRBV10-3 and J usage is TRBJ2-7; the match to TRBD1 covers 10 bases. Trimming cost V 7 bases and J 6 bases; bases outside gene matches: 9. The CDR3 is made up of 14 amino acids. CDR1 ENHRY and CDR2 SYGVKD come from the germline V gene. The CDR3 region is CAITPGGQGGEQYF. The CDR3 nucleotides are TGTGCCATCACCCCCGGAGGACAGGGGGGCGAGCAGTACTTC.

The chain carries TRBV9 and TRBJ1-1, with D perhaps TRBD1 (6 bases). Germline CDR1 and CDR2: SGDLS and YYNGEE. This CDR3 has 14 amino acids. V was shortened by 6 bases and J by 5 bases, with 17 bases between the two germline ends. This CDR3 is CASNTQGHGTEAFF. In DNA form, the CDR3 reads TGTGCCAGCAACACTCAGGGGCACGGAACTGAAGCTTTCTTT.

The chain carries TRBV2 and TRBJ1-4, with D uncertain. The V gene's germline CDR1 is SNHLY and CDR2 FYNNEI. The CDR3 spans 11 residues. V lost 7 bases, J lost 12 bases, and 12 bases lay in between. This CDR3 is CASTGMVQLFF. Here the CDR3 DNA reads TGTGCCAGCACGGGGATGGTGCAACTGTTTTTT.

This sequence joins TRBV6-4 and TRBJ2-1, with D possibly matching TRBD2 (6 bases). The germline CDR1 and CDR2 sequences are MRHNA and SNTAGT. This CDR3 contains 14 residues. V was trimmed by 0 bases and J by 7 bases, leaving 10 bases between them. This CDR3 reads CASSDSSRGNEQFF. CDR3 nucleotide sequence: TGTGCCAGCAGTGACTCGAGCCGGGGGAATGAGCAGTTCTTC.

V is TRBV4-2 and J is TRBJ1-2; D may be TRBD1 (5 bases). Looked up from germline, CDR1 is LGHNA and CDR2 is YNFKEQ. Trimming took 0 bases from V and 8 from J, leaving 13 bases between them. The CDR3 sequence is 14 residues long. The CDR3: CASSQERQGRGYTF. As DNA, the CDR3 is TGTGCCAGCAGCCAAGAGCGGCAGGGCCGGGGCTACACCTTC.